This T cell receptor beta chain was sequenced for a study of shared clonotypes between healthy human individuals. This clone was counted only a few times. Genomic DNA from each subset was divided evenly over several immunoSEQ plates. Only in-frame clones appear in the TCRdb table, and some are missing; sequencing was by immunoSEQ multiplex PCR. The table shows about 2.4 million clones, with around nine tenths occurring only once. The sequenced sample consisted of naive CD4+ T cells sorted from blood. Indicated subset: CD45RA+ positively selected. The clonotype was recovered from a man younger than 30 in good health.

The CDR3 coding sequence is TGTGCCAGCAGCCCGCAGGCCGGGGAGCTGTTTTTT. Its protein product is CASSPQAGELFF. The genes are TRBV7-9 and TRBJ2-2, with no clear D. Trimming left V 5 bases short and J 6 bases short, with 7 bases between. Per germline, CDR1 SEHNR and CDR2 FQNEAQ (reference sequence). The CDR3 runs to 12 residues. Complete variable domain (other parts from reference TRBV7-9 and TRBJ2-2): DTGVSQNPRHKITKRGQNVTFRCDPISEHNRLYWYRQTLGQGPEFLTYFQNEAQLEKSRLLSDRFSAERPKGSFSTLEIQRTEQGDSAMYLCASSPQAGELFFGEGSRLTVL.